This T cell receptor (beta chain) came from a study of T-cell reconstitution after alpha-beta-depleted transplantation in children. Unique molecular identifiers were used in preparing the TCRbeta library. TCRdb ran MiXCR on the PCR reads and lists one entry per CDR3 protein. The data contain about 460,000 distinct CDR3 sequences, roughly a tenth of them singletons. The sample holds many counts of this clonotype. Its antigen is not identified. Whole-study results and caveats: Some patients' high day-60 TCRbeta diversity was traced to surviving recipient T cells and thymic progenitors. T-cell numbers and diversity one year post-transplant derived largely from freshly generated T cells. Two months or so post-transplant, alpha-beta T cells reportedly derived from several hundred expanded graft clones.

V lost 3 bases to trimming and J lost 0 bases, with 9 bases between them. The CDR3 runs 13 residues. Germline CDR1 SQVTM, CDR2 ANQGSEA. The source was PBMCs, collected before TCRalphabeta/CD19-depleted stem cell transplant. The TCR was taken from a child younger than 10 with inherited bone marrow failure, due to receive a stem cell transplant. The V and J genes are TRBV29-1 and TRBJ2-7; D gene ambiguous. The chain's CDR3 is CSVDGESSYEQYF. The CDR3 DNA sequence: TGCAGCGTTGACGGCGAAAGCTCCTACGAGCAGTACTTC.